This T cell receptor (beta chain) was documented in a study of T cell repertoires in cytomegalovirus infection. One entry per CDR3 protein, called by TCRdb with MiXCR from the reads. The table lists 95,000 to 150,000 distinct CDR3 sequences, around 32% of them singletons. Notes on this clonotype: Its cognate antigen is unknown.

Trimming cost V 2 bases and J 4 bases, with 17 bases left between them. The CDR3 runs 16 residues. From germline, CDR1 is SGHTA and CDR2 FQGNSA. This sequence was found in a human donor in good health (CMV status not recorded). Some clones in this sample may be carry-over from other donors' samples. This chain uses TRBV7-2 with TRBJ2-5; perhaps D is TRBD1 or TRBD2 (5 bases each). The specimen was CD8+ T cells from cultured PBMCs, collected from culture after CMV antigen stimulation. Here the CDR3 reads CASSLRETEGGETQYF. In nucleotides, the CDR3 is TGTGCCAGCAGCTTAAGGGAGACAGAAGGAGGAGAGACCCAGTACTTC.